This T cell receptor beta chain was profiled in a study of cytomegalovirus exposure and HLA in healthy donors. The wider study: Per a later analysis, the roughly 680 first-cohort and over 90 validation repertoires shared one platform. Findings of the study overall: Confirmation was obtained in vitro that a few CMV-associated chains are specific for CMV antigens. Listed as cytomegalovirus-associated were approximately 160 TCR beta chains.

The study drew the donors from its approximately 110-subject validation cohort, separate from the approximately 700-subject first cohort. V trimming: 5 bases; J trimming: 13 bases; junction bases outside the gene matches: 8. The CDR3 length is 11 residues. Germline loops: CDR1 MDHEN, CDR2 SYDVKM. Assay used: immunoSEQ multiplex PCR; TCRdb lists only in-frame clones, some missing. Of fewer than 300,000 clones listed, 88% are singletons. A few counts support this clone. Antigen unknown. The chain combines TRBV28 with TRBJ2-7; the match to TRBD2 covers 7 bases. The source of this sequence is a young woman in good health and CMV-seronegative. Sequencing input: PBMCs. The DNA for the CDR3 is TGTGCCAGCAGTGCGTCACTAGCGCCCTACTTC. Its protein is CASSASLAPYF. The whole variable domain, remainder taken from reference TRBV28 and TRBJ2-7, is DVKVTQSSRYLVKRTGEKVFLECVQDMDHENMFWYRQDPGLGLRLIYFSYDVKMKEKGDIPEGYSVSREKKERFSLILESASTNQTSMYLCASSASLAPYFGPGTRLTVT.